Below, 18 T cell receptor beta chains from the same sample are listed, as sequenced in a study of OX40 agonist ivuxolimab in advanced cancers. Libraries were prepared by immunoSEQ multiplex PCR; TCRdb keeps only in-frame clonotypes and omits some of them. This table has around 62,000 clones, around 93% appearing once. This sample comprised CD4+ or CD8+ T cells sorted from blood, obtained in a trial of the OX40 agonist ivuxolimab. These receptor sequences come from an adult with an advanced solid tumor such as melanoma, head and neck, liver or kidney cancer.

The chain links TRBV28 to TRBJ1-2; D remains ambiguous. Trimming left V 6 bases short and J 4 bases short, with 9 bases between. Germline V gives CDR1 MDHEN, CDR2 SYDVKM. CDR3 size: 12 residues. The CDR3 coding sequence is TGTGCCAGCAGACAGACGGCCTATGGCTACACCTTC. This gives the protein CASRQTAYGYTF.

The CDR3 DNA sequence: TGTGCCAGTAGTCCGGACAGGGGTGTTGACTATGGCTACACCTTC. As protein: CASSPDRGVDYGYTF. The V gene is TRBV19, the J gene TRBJ1-2; TRBD1 matches 9 bases. This CDR3 comprises 15 residues. Unmatched junction bases numbered 7, after V lost 5 bases and J lost 3 bases. CDR1 and CDR2 (germline): LNHDA, SQIVND (reference sequence).

This clone came up a few times. The V call is TRBV19, the J call TRBJ1-2; the match to TRBD1 covers 7 bases. V dropped 4 bases and J dropped 4; count of bases not matched to a gene: 6. The CDR3 is 14 amino acids. CDR1 LNHDA and CDR2 SQIVND come from the germline V gene (reference sequence). The CDR3 nucleotides are TGTGCCAGTAGTACAAGGACAGGCTCCTATGGCTACACCTTC. Translated, it gives CASSTRTGSYGYTF.

CDR3 sequence reads: CASSVEGLPPQHF. CDR3 bases: TGTGCCAGCAGCGTAGAAGGTTTACCGCCCCAGCATTTT. This sequence joins TRBV9 and TRBJ1-5, with D uncertain. Trimming cost V 0 bases and J 9 bases, with 10 bases left between them. Germline assignment: CDR1 SGDLS and CDR2 YYNGEE. The CDR3 runs to 13 residues.

The chain combines TRBV29-1 with TRBJ2-1, with a tentative D call TRBD2 (6 bases). Trimming took off 5 bases at V and 7 bases at J, with 12 bases between the two ends. Per the germline V gene, CDR1 is SQVTM and CDR2 is ANQGSEA. There are 12 residues in the CDR3. The CDR3 DNA sequence: TGCAGCGTTCTGGGGGGTTGGAATGAGCAGTTCTTC. It encodes CSVLGGWNEQFF.

The chain recombines TRBV27 with TRBJ2-2; D gene uncertain. V gave up 6 bases and J gave up 1 base, with 6 bases separating them. The CDR3 is 13 amino acids. The V gene's germline CDR1 is MNHEY and CDR2 SMNVEV (reference sequence). The CDR3 DNA reads as TGTGCCAGCAGATCCGTGAACACCGGGGAGCTGTTTTTT. It translates to CASRSVNTGELFF.

The chain employs TRBV5-4 and TRBJ2-5; no definite D call. Deletions cut 4 bases from V and 1 base from J, with 2 bases between. This CDR3 contains 11 residues. CDR1 is SGHNT, CDR2 YYREEE, per germline (reference sequence). The CDR3 DNA reads TGTGCCAGCAGCCTCCAAGAGACCCAGTACTTC. It codes for CASSLQETQYF.

This clone was found once. This chain joins TRBV18 and TRBJ1-3, with 9 bases matching TRBD1. The CDR3 has 15 residues. The trim removed 6 bases at V and 3 bases at J, leaving 6 bases unmatched. Germline assignment: CDR1 KGHSH and CDR2 LQKENI. The CDR3 region has the DNA TGTGCCAGCTCCTCGGACAGGGGATTTGGAAACACCATATATTTT. Amino acids: CASSSDRGFGNTIYF.

The chain links TRBV5-1 to TRBJ2-1; D perhaps matches TRBD1 (6 bases). Germline V gives CDR1 SGHRS, CDR2 YFSETQ. The CDR3 is 14 residues long. Trimming removed 0 bases at V and 7 bases at J, with 11 bases between. The CDR3 reads CASSLGKTGNEQFF. The CDR3, as DNA: TGCGCCAGCAGCTTGGGGAAGACAGGAAATGAGCAGTTCTTC. Full variable domain (rest looked up from reference TRBV5-1 and TRBJ2-1): KAGVTQTPRYLIKTRGQQVTLSCSPISGHRSVSWYQQTPGQGLQFLFEYFSETQRNKGNFPGRFSGRQFSNSRSEMNVSTLELGDSALYLCASSLGKTGNEQFFGPGTRLTVL.

This chain connects TRBV18 to TRBJ2-2; D gene uncertain. The ends were cut back, 6 bases at V and 6 bases at J, with 14 bases in the middle. CDR1 is KGHSH, CDR2 LQKENI, per germline. The CDR3 has 14 residues. The CDR3 region has the DNA TGTGCCAGCTCCCAAGTGGAATCCGCCGGGGAGCTGTTTTTT. This encodes CASSQVESAGELFF.

This clone was recorded once. For the CDR3, the DNA is TGTGCCAGCAGAGTGGGCGGAGGGAACACCGGGGAGCTGTTTTTT. Translating it yields CASRVGGGNTGELFF. The chain has TRBV14 and TRBJ2-2; TRBD2 is a possible D gene (5 bases). V was cut by 6 bases and J by 1 base, with 12 bases left in between. In germline, CDR1 is SGHDN, CDR2 FVKESK. The CDR3 runs 15 residues.

The chain has TRBV5-1 and TRBJ2-1; 9 bases fit TRBD2. V lost 4 bases to trimming and J lost 1 base; unmatched junction nucleotides: 6. The CDR3 contains 16 residues. Germline-derived CDR1 and CDR2 are SGHRS and YFSETQ. As DNA, the CDR3 is TGCGCCAGCAGCCAATCTAGCGGGAAATCCTACAATGAGCAGTTCTTC. Protein: CASSQSSGKSYNEQFF.

CDR3 protein: CASSLASEGAPGELFF. The CDR3 DNA sequence: TGTGCCAGCAGCTTGGCTAGCGAAGGAGCACCCGGGGAGCTGTTTTTT. V and J are TRBV5-5 and TRBJ2-2, with D tentatively TRBD2 (6 bases). Germline-derived CDR1 and CDR2 are SGHKS and YYEKEE (reference sequence). With 0 bases removed from V and 6 bases from J, the gap between germline ends came to 15 bases. This CDR3 contains 16 residues.

V usage is TRBV28 and J usage is TRBJ1-2; TRBD1 might be the D (6 bases). Trimming left V 10 bases short and J 8 bases short, with 23 bases between. Germline V gene data show CDR1 as MDHEN and CDR2 as SYDVKM. The CDR3 spans 14 residues. For the CDR3, the DNA is TGTGCCATATTCGAAGGGGGATTCAAGCGGGGCTACACCTTC. Amino acids: CAIFEGGFKRGYTF.

The sample holds a few counts of this clone. The V and J genes are TRBV27 and TRBJ1-2; 7 nucleotides match TRBD1. There are 14 residues in the CDR3. V shed 4 bases and J 8 bases; nucleotides not matched to a gene: 10. Germline loops: CDR1 MNHEY, CDR2 SMNVEV (reference sequence). The CDR3 sequence is CASSYRTQGGGYTF. The CDR3 bases are TGTGCCAGCAGTTATCGGACTCAGGGGGGGGGCTACACCTTC.

The chain recombines TRBV11-2 with TRBJ1-1, with D unresolved. Germline-derived CDR1 and CDR2 are SGHAT and FQNNGV. CDR3 size: 14 residues. Trimming took off 0 bases at V and 6 bases at J, with 11 bases between the two ends. The CDR3 spells CASSLDPPSAEAFF. The DNA for the CDR3 is TGTGCCAGCAGCTTAGATCCCCCTAGTGCTGAAGCTTTCTTT.

About this clone itself: Within the sample, other DNA sequences also encode this same CDR3. This chain uses TRBV5-1 with TRBJ1-1; no firm D call. Germline V gene sequence: CDR1 SGHRS, CDR2 YFSETQ. The CDR3 is made up of 13 amino acids. The V end was cut by 4 bases, the J end by 1 base, with 8 bases between. The CDR3 DNA sequence: TGCGCCAGCAGCCTCCTTGGGAACACTGAAGCTTTCTTT. Its protein is CASSLLGNTEAFF.

V and J are TRBV5-5 and TRBJ2-4; D is uncertain. Germline-derived CDR1 and CDR2 are SGHKS and YYEKEE (reference sequence). V dropped 0 bases and J dropped 5 bases, with 9 bases sitting between them. The CDR3 loop spans 14 amino acids. The CDR3 sequence is CASSLAFSENIQYF. CDR3 nucleotide sequence: TGTGCCAGCAGCTTGGCCTTCTCCGAAAACATTCAGTACTTC. Together with reference TRBV5-5 and TRBJ2-4, the CDR3 gives the full variable domain: DAGVTQSPTHLIKTRGQQVTLRCSPISGHKSVSWYQQVLGQGPQFIFQYYEKEERGRGNFPDRFSARQFPNYSSELNVNALLLGDSALYLCASSLAFSENIQYFGAGTRLSVL.